The present T cell receptor beta chain was sequenced within a study of blood T cell repertoires in COVID-19. Germline values: CDR1 MDHEN, CDR2 SYDVKM. V lost 6 bases and J lost 3, with 6 bases in between. CDR3 length equals 12 residues. Assay: immunoSEQ multiplex PCR; the TCRdb copy retains only in-frame clones and omits some. The sample lists 300,000 to 450,000 clones; 85% were seen once. The receptor was isolated from a woman between 18 and 30 years old with acute or convalescent COVID-19. The V gene is TRBV28, the J gene TRBJ2-1; no definite D call. The sample comprised peripheral blood. The CDR3 DNA reads TGTGCCAGCAGCCAACTCTACAATGAGCAGTTCTTC. Its translation: CASSQLYNEQFF.